This T cell receptor beta chain is drawn from a study of Ad26.COV2.S vaccination and SARS-CoV-2 variants (dated by TCRdb to the early 2020s). For the wider study: Vaccine-arm donors came from COV1001, a multicentre, randomized, double-blind, placebo-controlled phase I-IIa trial of Ad26.COV2.S in healthy adults. Dosing of Ad26.COV2.S was intramuscular, at either 5x10^10 or 1x10^11 viral particles, delivered as one shot or as two shots spaced 56 days apart. TCRbeta repertoire sequencing was used to assess the specificity and breadth of SARS-CoV-2-reactive T cell receptors after Ad26.COV2.S vaccination. A total of 32 samples were included in the TCR-sequenced set, comprising around 19 Ad26.COV2.S vaccine recipients, 5 placebo recipients and 8 SARS-CoV-2 convalescent individuals. Trial participants were randomized into five groups of five: low-dose or high-dose Ad26.COV2.S given once or twice, or placebo on both occasions. Blinding of investigators to trial group allocation was maintained during experiments and outcome assessment. What the work shows at the level of the full study, not this receptor alone: The study was not powered for comparison of responses between vaccine doses or regimens. It was noted by the authors that total T cell responses may have been underestimated by the TCR breadth and depth analyses. Non-spike TCR breadth was comparable between vaccine and placebo recipients, consistent with the vaccine containing only spike. After vaccination, spike-specific CD8+ and CD4+ T cell responses were reported to show substantial breadth. Spike-specific TCR breadth was higher in Ad26.COV2.S recipients than in placebo recipients (P = 0.0014).

Taken with the paper, the label for treatment or condition translates to: some 19 received Ad26.COV2.S at low or high dose, single or two shots; roughly five received placebo; per-sample allocation not given. For vaccine and placebo recipients, the sequenced repertoires came from samples collected on day 63 after the first injection. Between 29 July and 7 August 2020, Cohort 1b enrolled about 27 adults aged 18-55 years at one site in Boston, USA. Ad26.COV2.S was a replication-incompetent adenovirus type 26 vector that expressed a prefusion-stabilized SARS-CoV-2 spike protein derived from the original Wuhan strain. The immunoSEQ Assay was the method used to sequence TCRbeta CDR3 regions. After extraction, genomic DNA underwent amplification by bias-controlled multiplex PCR, followed by high-throughput sequencing. Per the authors' processing: Collapsing and filtering of sequences were performed to quantify the absolute abundance of each unique TCRbeta CDR3 region. T cell fraction was estimated by normalizing TCRbeta template counts to usable DNA, with usable DNA measured through amplification of reference genes found in all nucleated cells. Repertoire TCRs were annotated as SARS-CoV-2-specific by exact matching of V gene, CDR3 amino acid sequence and J gene to a known reactive TCR set. The reference SARS-CoV-2 TCR set came from MIRA and was filtered for enrichment in COVID-19-positive ImmuneCODE repertoires, removing public or cross-reactive TCRs. Drawing on the MIRA antigens, annotated TCRs were analysed further at the level of specific ORF or position within ORF. Depth was the summed frequency of annotated unique rearrangements, while breadth was defined as annotated unique rearrangements over total unique productive rearrangements. TCR breadth was compared between groups using two-sided Wilcoxon rank-sum tests. TCRdb mirrors the immuneACCESS table, restricted to in-frame sequences. Some clones are absent from its copies; in checked studies, under half trace to an unresolved V gene, and the reason for the others is unknown. That table supplies the V and J calls and clone size; D and trimming were determined from the DNA. The sample table shows about 390,000 clones, and roughly nine tenths are seen once. The top ten constitute approximately 3.7% of the sample.

With regard to this clone: Its antigen specificity is not known. Base qualities are not recorded, but no much larger clone differs from it by a single base.

The CDR3 covers 15 residues, taking in both the cysteine and the phenylalanine. Of all the DNA, just the CDR3 is kept, 45 bases in frame from base 1. Cut back by 0 bases and 5 bases, the V and J ends lie 14 bases apart. CDR1 and CDR2 were assigned from the germline V gene as MNHEY and SVGAGI. The receptor was isolated from a person aged 18 to 65 who received the Ad26.COV2.S COVID-19 vaccine or a placebo. The V and J segments used are TRBV6-5 and TRBJ2-7, with the D segment possibly TRBD1 or TRBD2, each aligning over 5 bases. The source material was peripheral blood, sampled in a trial of Ad26.COV2.S vaccine versus placebo. In nucleotides, the sequence is TGTGCCAGCAGTTACTCCCCCGGGGCGACCGACGAGCAGTACTTC. Its translation is CASSYSPGATDEQYF.